This record covers a single T cell receptor (beta chain). This sample was included in a study of T cell changes during pregnancy in multiple sclerosis. Trimming took 2 bases from V and 7 from J, leaving 6 bases between them. Germline V CDR1 and CDR2: LGHNT, FRNRAP. This CDR3 is built from 12 residues. Profiled with immunoSEQ multiplex PCR; TCRdb holds only in-frame clones, not every one. This sample has 20,000 to 25,000 clones; about 88% occur once, and the top ten carry about 7.7%. The TCR sequence derives from a female donor with multiple sclerosis, enrolled in a pregnancy study. The rearrangement joins TRBV12-5 to TRBJ2-1; D possibly corresponds to TRBD2 (6 bases). Sequenced here: CD8+ T cells from peripheral blood mononuclear cells, sampled after pregnancy. The CDR3 protein is CASGLRGNEQFF. The CDR3 coding sequence is TGTGCTAGTGGTTTGCGGGGGAATGAGCAGTTCTTC.